The rows below give T cell receptor beta chains drawn from one sample of a study of CD8+CD57+ T cells in acquired aplastic anemia. TCRdb itself ran the reads through MiXCR, one entry per CDR3 protein. This sample yields 200,000 or so distinct CDR3 sequences, of which more than 55% are seen a single time; 58% belongs to the top ten. The sequenced sample consisted of sorted CD4+, CD8+, or CD8+CD57+ T cells (not recorded which) from PBMCs. All receptors derive from a human donor with aplastic anemia. CDR3s include the opening cysteine and the closing phenylalanine or tryptophan. D genes are given only for firm matches. Clone size appears in some rows only: once, few, many, or a class for an expanded clone.

CDR3 DNA,CDR3 protein,clone size,V gene,J gene,D gene
TGCGCCAGCACACTCGACGGATTTAATTCACCCCTCCACTTT,CASTLDGFNSPLHF,many,TRBV5-1,TRBJ1-6,-
TGTGCCAGCAGTTACACGGGTTTGAACACTGAAGCTTTCTTT,CASSYTGLNTEAFF,-,TRBV12-3/TRBV12-4,TRBJ1-1,-
TGTGCCAGCAGTTCCGGGACAGGGTCGGCCGAGCAGTACTTC,CASSSGTGSAEQYF,many,TRBV27,TRBJ2-7,TRBD1
TGTGCCAGCAGCCAATTACTAGCGGGGGGGCGGGGGGAGCTGTTTTTT,CASSQLLAGGRGELFF,-,TRBV7-9,TRBJ2-2,TRBD2
TGTGCCAGCAGTCTTGACAGGATGAACACCGGGGAGCTGTTTTTT,CASSLDRMNTGELFF,-,TRBV7-2,TRBJ2-2,-
TGCAGCGTTCGGAAACAGGGGGCAACAGATACGCAGTATTTT,CSVRKQGATDTQYF,once,TRBV29-1,TRBJ2-3,TRBD1
TGTGCCATCAGTGACCTCGGGACAGCGTATGAGTCGTACTTC,CAISDLGTAYESYF,-,TRBV10-3,TRBJ2-7,TRBD1
TGTGCCAGCAGCCCCCTAGAGCGGGGGGTAAGAACAGATACGCAGTATTTT,CASSPLERGVRTDTQYF,-,TRBV7-9,TRBJ2-3,TRBD2
TGTGCCAGCAGCCAAGGGATTAGCGAGCAGTACTTC,CASSQGISEQYF,-,TRBV14,TRBJ2-7,-
TGTGCCATCAGGGGAACTACAGGCGTAGAGACCCAGTACTTC,CAIRGTTGVETQYF,-,TRBV10-3,TRBJ2-5,-
TGTGCCAGCAGTACTTTAGGATTGGGAGCTGAAGCTTTCTTT,CASSTLGLGAEAFF,-,TRBV6-4,TRBJ1-1,-
TGCAGTGCTAGAGTCATCGGGCGGGGGGACGTCAATGAGCAGTTCTTC,CSARVIGRGDVNEQFF,-,TRBV20-1,TRBJ2-1,TRBD2
TGTGCCAGCACCCCCCCGCCGCCGTTGATGGTTACGGAGCAGTTCTTC,CASTPPPPLMVTEQFF,-,TRBV12-3/TRBV12-4,TRBJ2-1,-
TGTGCCACCAGTGAGCAACTAGCGGGCACAGATACGCAGTATTTT,CATSEQLAGTDTQYF,-,TRBV24-1,TRBJ2-3,TRBD2
TGTGCCACCAGCACCTCCTTTCGGACAGGGAACACCGGGGAGCTGTTTTTT,CATSTSFRTGNTGELFF,-,TRBV15,TRBJ2-2,TRBD1
TGTGCCAGCAGTCTAGGGGTGCTGACTGAAGCTTTCTTT,CASSLGVLTEAFF,many,TRBV12-3/TRBV12-4,TRBJ1-1,-
TGCAGTCTCAAGGCGGGAGTTGACGAGCAGTACTTC,CSLKAGVDEQYF,-,TRBV20-1,TRBJ2-7,TRBD2
TGTGCCACCAGCAGAGATCGGGTGGGCCAGGGGGAGCAGTACTTC,CATSRDRVGQGEQYF,-,TRBV15,TRBJ2-7,-
TGCAGTGCCCAGACAGGGGGCGGGTATGGCTACACCTTC,CSAQTGGGYGYTF,-,TRBV20-1,TRBJ1-2,TRBD1